These 23 T cell receptor beta chains originate from one sample sequenced in a study of T-cell reconstitution after alpha-beta-depleted transplantation in children. TCRbeta library construction was performed incorporating unique molecular identifiers. Each CDR3 protein gets one entry after TCRdb re-called the PCR reads with MiXCR. The repertoire holds 250,000 to 400,000 distinct CDR3 sequences, more than 20% seen once, with around 9.9% in the top ten. Sample: PBMCs, mostly from graft donor cells, taken 180 days after TCRalphabeta/CD19-depleted stem cell transplant. The receptor set was obtained from a male patient under 18 who had a stem cell transplant for acute lymphoblastic leukemia, so the T cells may come from the graft donor.

This clonotype was seen more than once but under ten times. V and J are TRBV4-1 and TRBJ2-1, with D maybe TRBD2 (6 bases). Trimming pared 4 bases from V and 0 bases from J, leaving 13 bases between. There are 16 residues in the CDR3. Germline V lookup: CDR1 MGHRA, CDR2 YSYEKL. The CDR3 protein is CASSLYRLDSYNEQFF. The CDR3, as DNA: TGCGCCAGCAGCCTCTATAGACTAGACTCCTACAATGAGCAGTTCTTC.

This clonotype was picked up a small number of times. The chain joins TRBV15 to TRBJ2-7, with D unclear. V was clipped by 1 base and J by 0 bases, with 7 bases between them. This CDR3 region has 14 residues. Germline V gene data show CDR1 as LNHNV and CDR2 as YYDKDF (reference sequence). The CDR3 is CATSRVVGSYEQYF. CDR3 bases: TGTGCCACCAGCAGAGTGGTGGGCTCCTACGAGCAGTACTTC.

A few counts support this clonotype. The chain links TRBV15 to TRBJ2-7, with TRBD1 identical over 8 bases. The CDR3 is made up of 13 amino acids. Germline-derived CDR1 and CDR2 are LNHNV and YYDKDF (reference sequence). V lost 5 bases to trimming and J lost 3 bases; unmatched junction nucleotides: 3. The CDR3, as DNA: TGTGCCACCAGCCCGACAGGGGTCTACGAGCAGTACTTC. Amino acid sequence: CATSPTGVYEQYF. Full variable domain (rest looked up from reference TRBV15 and TRBJ2-7): DAMVIQNPRYQVTQFGKPVTLSCSQTLNHNVMYWYQQKSSQAPKLLFHYYDKDFNNEADTPDNFQSRRPNTSFCFLDIRSPGLGDTAMYLCATSPTGVYEQYFGPGTRLTVT.

This clonotype was counted between two and nine times. The chain joins TRBV4-2 to TRBJ2-7; D possibly corresponds to TRBD1 (6 bases). The CDR3 sequence is 14 residues long. CDR1 is LGHNA and CDR2 is YNFKEQ in the germline V gene. V lost 0 bases and J 5 bases, leaving 11 bases between the germline ends. CDR3 residues: CASSQEGTLHEQYF. The CDR3 DNA reads as TGTGCCAGCAGCCAAGAGGGGACATTACACGAGCAGTACTTC.

This chain connects TRBV12-3 or TRBV12-4 to TRBJ1-1, with D perhaps matching TRBD1 (6 bases). This CDR3 region has 13 residues. Trimming took 6 bases from V and 6 from J, leaving 14 bases between them. The CDR3 is CASSPEQGSEAFF. Here the CDR3 DNA reads TGTGCCAGCAGCCCTGAACAGGGTTCTGAAGCTTTCTTT.

V and J are TRBV20-1 and TRBJ1-2; D perhaps matches TRBD1 (5 bases). The V and J ends lost 0 bases and 7 bases respectively, with 12 bases between them. Germline lookup yields CDR1 DFQATT and CDR2 SNEGSKA (reference sequence). The CDR3 loop spans 13 amino acids. CDR3 nucleotides: TGCAGTGCTAGAGACCGCAGGGAGGGTGGCTACACCTTC. It specifies CSARDRREGGYTF.

This clonotype was counted only a few times. V is TRBV3-1 and J is TRBJ2-7, with no clear D. The CDR3 is 14 amino acids. Germline CDR1 is LGHDT and CDR2 is YNNKEL (reference sequence). The V end lost 4 bases, the J end lost 0 bases, and 10 bases lay between the germline ends. The CDR3 reads CASSPHWSSYEQYF. CDR3 sequence (DNA): TGTGCCAGCAGCCCTCACTGGAGCTCCTACGAGCAGTACTTC.

This clonotype has a handful of counts. The rearrangement joins TRBV5-1 to TRBJ1-1; D possibly corresponds to TRBD1 (5 bases). V lost 4 bases, J lost 4 bases, and 17 bases lay in between. Germline CDR1 SGHRS, CDR2 YFSETQ. The CDR3 contains 15 residues. CDR3 region: CASSGSGEMGTEAFF. In nucleotides, the CDR3 is TGCGCCAGCAGCGGGTCGGGGGAGATGGGCACTGAAGCTTTCTTT.

The chain recombines TRBV12-3 or TRBV12-4 with TRBJ2-2, with 12 positions matching TRBD2. This CDR3 contains 18 residues. The V and J ends lost 9 bases and 3 bases, in that order; junction bases with no gene match: 14. CDR3 coding DNA: TGTGCCAGTAGATCTAGCGGGAGGGCCGGCTGGGACACCGGGGAGCTGTTTTTT. Amino acid sequence: CASRSSGRAGWDTGELFF.

V and J are TRBV7-9 and TRBJ2-3, with TRBD2 matching 9 bases. The CDR3 runs to 16 residues. CDR1 is SEHNR, CDR2 FQNEAQ, per germline (reference sequence). The ends lost 5 bases at V and 6 bases at J; junction bases unmatched: 12. CDR3 nucleotides: TGTGCCAGCAGCCCCGTAGGTAGCGGGAGATTGGATACGCAGTATTTT. Translation: CASSPVGSGRLDTQYF.

This clonotype was seen more than once but under ten times. V is TRBV5-5 and J is TRBJ2-3; D is uncertain. Trimming shortened V by 5 bases and J by 5 bases, and 9 bases separated the two germline ends. This CDR3 contains 12 residues. In germline, CDR1 is SGHKS, CDR2 YYEKEE (reference sequence). CDR3 DNA sequence: TGTGCCAGCAGTTCTACGGGAGATACGCAGTATTTT. This gives the protein CASSSTGDTQYF.

The V gene is TRBV7-3, the J gene TRBJ2-1, with TRBD2 as a possible D gene (6 bases). This CDR3 is built from 16 residues. In germline, CDR1 is SGHTA, CDR2 FQGTGA. Trimming pared 4 bases from V and 0 bases from J, leaving 13 bases between. The chain's CDR3 is CASSWSGRRSYNEQFF. As DNA, the CDR3 is TGTGCCAGCAGCTGGAGCGGGCGTCGCTCCTACAATGAGCAGTTCTTC.

There are a few counts of this clonotype. The V gene is TRBV7-2, the J gene TRBJ1-4, with 7 nucleotides matching TRBD1. J gave up 4 bases and V 5 bases, and 10 bases lay outside the gene matches. Germline V gene sequence: CDR1 SGHTA, CDR2 FQGNSA. CDR3 length: 16 residues. CDR3 nucleotide sequence: TGTGCCAGCAGCCACACCCCGGGACAGCTTAATGAAAAACTGTTTTTT. Translating it yields CASSHTPGQLNEKLFF.

The chain joins TRBV6-5 to TRBJ1-2; D gene unclear. Trimming removed 4 bases at V and 4 bases at J, with 19 bases between. Germline loops: CDR1 MNHEY, CDR2 SVGAGI. The CDR3 runs 16 residues. The DNA for the CDR3 is TGTGCCAGCAGTTTGACCCGACCCTCTGGGGTCTATGGCTACACCTTC. It translates to CASSLTRPSGVYGYTF.

The chain employs TRBV7-9 and TRBJ2-1; D is perhaps TRBD1 or TRBD2 (6 bases each). The germline gives CDR1 SEHNR, CDR2 FQNEAQ (reference sequence). V lost 7 bases, J lost 4 bases, and 17 bases lay in between. This CDR3 has 15 residues. The CDR3 DNA sequence: TGTGCCAGCACCTCCGACCGGGGGCGGTACAATGAGCAGTTCTTC. Its translation: CASTSDRGRYNEQFF.

The rearrangement links TRBV10-3 to TRBJ2-7, with TRBD2 as a possible D gene (6 bases). Germline CDR1 is ENHRY and CDR2 is SYGVKD. Trimming removed 4 bases from V and 7 bases from J, with 14 bases in between. This CDR3 has 13 residues. In DNA, the CDR3 is TGTGCCATCAGTGGTGGAGGGTTGAGGGAGCAGTACTTC. Translating gives CAISGGGLREQYF.

The chain joins TRBV7-8 to TRBJ2-1; D is possibly TRBD2 (6 bases). V was cut by 4 bases and J by 2 bases, with 12 bases left in between. Germline CDR1 is SGHVS and CDR2 is FQNEAQ. The CDR3 sequence is 15 residues long. As DNA, the CDR3 is TGTGCCAGCAGCTCCCGACTAGTGACCTACAATGAGCAGTTCTTC. Translation: CASSSRLVTYNEQFF.

This clonotype was counted only a few times. This chain links TRBV7-6 with TRBJ2-7, with no clear D. This CDR3 spans 14 amino acids. In germline, CDR1 is SGHVS, CDR2 FNYEAQ. The ends were cut back, 4 bases at V and 5 bases at J, with 15 bases in the middle. The CDR3 spells CASSSSPGWNEQYF. CDR3 bases: TGTGCCAGCAGCTCCTCCCCGGGTTGGAACGAGCAGTACTTC.

The table lists this clonotype with many counts. The rearrangement joins TRBV5-1 to TRBJ2-7; D unclear. The germline V and J ends were trimmed by 4 bases and 7 bases, with 9 bases remaining between them. The CDR3 contains 11 residues. Germline V gene data show CDR1 as SGHRS and CDR2 as YFSETQ. The CDR3 sequence: CASSVSWEQYF. The CDR3 DNA sequence: TGCGCCAGCAGCGTCTCGTGGGAGCAGTACTTC.

The rearrangement joins TRBV9 to TRBJ2-7; 7 positions agree with TRBD1. The germline V gene has CDR1 SGDLS and CDR2 YYNGEE. The CDR3 is made up of 15 amino acids. J gave up 1 base and V 4 bases, and 8 bases lay outside the gene matches. CDR3 in amino acids: CASSRRQGNSYEQYF. The CDR3 DNA reads TGTGCCAGCAGCCGTCGACAGGGAAATTCCTACGAGCAGTACTTC.

The V and J genes are TRBV3-1 and TRBJ2-7; possibly TRBD1 or TRBD2 for D (6 bases each). CDR1 and CDR2 (germline): LGHDT, YNNKEL (reference sequence). V lost 2 bases, J lost 6 bases, and 14 bases lay in between. This CDR3 contains 14 residues. The CDR3 coding sequence is TGTGCCAGCAGCCAAAGAGGGGGAGCGGGCGAGCAGTACTTC. It translates to CASSQRGGAGEQYF.

The gene calls are TRBV7-8 and TRBJ2-1, with D possibly being TRBD1 or TRBD2 (5 bases each). V shed 4 bases and J shed 12 bases, with 7 bases lying between them. CDR1 is SGHVS and CDR2 is FQNEAQ in the germline V gene. This CDR3 region has 10 residues. CDR3 residues: CASSSGPQFF. CDR3 nucleotide sequence: TGTGCCAGCAGCTCGGGACCGCAGTTCTTC.

This clonotype was counted between two and nine times. V usage is TRBV20-1 and J usage is TRBJ1-2; 11 nucleotides match TRBD1. The CDR3 has 15 amino acids. The junction had 6 bases not matched to a gene; V was cut back by 3 bases and J by 3 bases. CDR1 DFQATT and CDR2 SNEGSKA come from the germline V gene (reference sequence). CDR3 nucleotide sequence: TGCAGTGCTAGTGGGACAGGGGGACCGTACTATGGCTACACCTTC. The encoded protein is CSASGTGGPYYGYTF.